This T cell receptor (beta chain) is from a study of blood T cell repertoires in COVID-19. For the study at large: Samples came from the United States, Italy and Spain, spanning acute and convalescent COVID-19. From T cells, B-cell-depleted T cells, or PBMCs came the material, which was cDNA or gDNA.

As originally analysed: Amplification of reference gene primers provided the estimated nucleated cell counts. The assay was immunoSEQ multiplex PCR, and TCRdb's table has in-frame clones only and misses some. The D gene and trimming were derived from the DNA, and the V and J assignments and clone size from that table. The data show roughly 160,000 clones, with around 82% seen just once and under 13% held by the top ten. Germline V lookup: CDR1 MGHRA, CDR2 YSYEKL. The CDR3 sequence is 17 residues long. After removal of 4 bases from V and 1 base from J, the junction contained 10 bases not matched to a gene.

The genes are TRBV4-1 and TRBJ1-1; 9 nucleotides agree with TRBD1. This receptor was taken from a man in his 70s with active or convalescent COVID-19. Specimen: peripheral blood. The CDR3 is CASSPKDRGFRNTEAFF. DNA of the CDR3: TGCGCCAGCAGCCCTAAGGACAGGGGTTTCAGGAACACTGAAGCTTTCTTT.